Shown below are 26 T cell receptor beta chains from a single sample sequenced in a study of cytomegalovirus exposure and HLA in healthy donors. The repertoire was sequenced with immunoSEQ multiplex PCR; TCRdb's copy has only in-frame clones and lacks some. This table has around 60,000 clones, 95% to 97% appearing once. The sequenced material came from PBMCs. These receptors were obtained from a woman aged 18-30 years in good health and CMV-seronegative.

This chain joins TRBV11-2 and TRBJ2-7, with D maybe TRBD1 (6 bases). Germline V lookup: CDR1 SGHAT, CDR2 FQNNGV. The length of the CDR3 is 16 residues. V shed 5 bases and J shed 2 bases, with 19 bases lying between them. Here the CDR3 reads CASSPPGVWGPYEQYF. The CDR3 DNA reads TGTGCCAGCAGCCCACCAGGGGTTTGGGGCCCCTACGAGCAGTACTTC.

This clone has just one count. The chain joins TRBV5-1 to TRBJ2-3; tentative D call: TRBD2 (5 bases). The V end lost 4 bases, the J end lost 2 bases, and 17 bases lay between the germline ends. Germline lookup yields CDR1 SGHRS and CDR2 YFSETQ. The CDR3 sequence is 16 residues long. The CDR3 here is CASSPPRAADTDTQYF. DNA for the CDR3: TGCGCCAGCAGCCCCCCAAGAGCGGCCGACACAGATACGCAGTATTTT.

In its sample, this clone was seen once. The chain uses TRBV7-2 and TRBJ1-1; 7 nucleotides agree with TRBD1. J lost 6 bases, V lost 5 bases, and 18 bases had no gene match. Germline V CDR1 and CDR2: SGHTA, FQGNSA. The CDR3 consists of 17 residues. The DNA of the CDR3 is TGTGCCAGCAGCCCAACCGGGACAGCTACGCCCGGATCTGAAGCTTTCTTT. Translated: CASSPTGTATPGSEAFF.

The J gene is TRBJ1-4, the V gene TRBV18; D is possibly TRBD1 (6 bases). The CDR3 loop spans 15 amino acids. Looked up from germline, CDR1 is KGHSH and CDR2 is LQKENI. Trimming removed 1 base at V and 5 bases at J, with 11 bases between. The CDR3 DNA follows: TGTGCCAGCTCACCACGGGGACACCTGAATGAAAAACTGTTTTTT. Amino acid sequence: CASSPRGHLNEKLFF.

The rearrangement uses TRBV28 and TRBJ2-1; D is possibly TRBD1 (7 bases). The CDR3 sequence is 15 residues long. Trimming removed 6 bases from V and 8 bases from J, with 20 bases in between. Germline loops: CDR1 MDHEN, CDR2 SYDVKM. DNA of the CDR3: TGTGCCAGCAGCCCCCCCCTAGGAGGGGGCTATGAGCAGTTCTTC. It encodes CASSPPLGGGYEQFF.

The V gene is TRBV7-3, the J gene TRBJ2-1; D perhaps matches TRBD2 (6 bases). Germline V lookup: CDR1 SGHTA, CDR2 FQGTGA. Deletions cut 0 bases from V and 7 bases from J, with 13 bases between. CDR3 length: 15 residues. For the CDR3, the DNA is TGTGCCAGCAGCTTAACCCCCGGGACTCGGAATGAGCAGTTCTTC. Its protein is CASSLTPGTRNEQFF. Based on the CDR3 plus reference TRBV7-3 and TRBJ2-1, the full variable domain is GAGVSQTPSNKVTEKGKYVELRCDPISGHTALYWYRQSLGQGPEFLIYFQGTGAADDSGLPNDRFFAVRPEGSVSTLKIQRTERGDSAVYLCASSLTPGTRNEQFFGPGTRLTVL.

Details on this clone: Its ends do not fully match the called genes, so a read error is possible. The V and J genes are TRBV29-1 and TRBJ2-7; 8 nucleotides match TRBD1. CDR3 size: 13 residues. Germline V gene sequence: CDR1 SQVTM, CDR2 ANQGSEA. The CDR3 sequence: CSVEDRGSYEQYF. The CDR3 DNA reads as TGCAGCGTGGAAGACAGGGGTTCCTACGAGCAGTACTTC.

The chain joins TRBV18 to TRBJ1-2, with 7 bases that match TRBD1. This CDR3 is 15 amino acids long. Germline lookup yields CDR1 KGHSH and CDR2 LQKENI. V lost 0 bases and J lost 7; bases outside the gene matches: 8. CDR3 in amino acids: CASSPPWDSTVGYTF. The CDR3 DNA reads TGTGCCAGCTCACCACCATGGGACAGCACGGTTGGCTACACCTTC.

V is TRBV9 and J is TRBJ2-4; 7 bases map to TRBD2. Trimming took 0 bases from V and 6 from J; bases not matched to a gene: 6. The CDR3 covers 15 residues. CDR1 is SGDLS, CDR2 YYNGEE, per germline. CDR3 region: CASSVGTSRVNIQYF. The CDR3, as DNA: TGTGCCAGCAGCGTAGGGACTAGTCGGGTAAACATTCAGTACTTC.

The chain employs TRBV28 and TRBJ2-7; D call uncertain. The CDR3 runs 15 residues. CDR1 is MDHEN and CDR2 is SYDVKM in the germline V gene. Trimming removed 5 bases at V and 2 bases at J, with 16 bases between. This CDR3 is CASSPPRKPPYEQYF. DNA for the CDR3: TGTGCCAGCAGTCCCCCCAGAAAACCCCCCTACGAGCAGTACTTC.

The chain has TRBV28 and TRBJ2-7; a possible D gene is TRBD2 (7 bases). CDR1 and CDR2 (germline): MDHEN, SYDVKM. The V end lost 6 bases, the J end lost 6 bases, and 21 bases lay between the germline ends. This CDR3 has 15 residues. The CDR3 loop reads CASSPVGGGRGEQYF. CDR3 nucleotides: TGTGCCAGCAGCCCCGTGGGGGGGGGCAGGGGCGAGCAGTACTTC.

The chain joins TRBV28 to TRBJ2-7; 11 positions agree with TRBD2. CDR1 is MDHEN and CDR2 is SYDVKM in the germline V gene. CDR3 length: 16 amino acids. J lost 7 bases, V lost 2 bases, and 10 bases had no gene match. The DNA for the CDR3 is TGTGCCAGCAGTTTAGTTGGGACTAGCGGCTTAACGGAGCAGTACTTC. It translates to CASSLVGTSGLTEQYF. Based on the CDR3 plus reference TRBV28 and TRBJ2-7, the full variable domain is DVKVTQSSRYLVKRTGEKVFLECVQDMDHENMFWYRQDPGLGLRLIYFSYDVKMKEKGDIPEGYSVSREKKERFSLILESASTNQTSMYLCASSLVGTSGLTEQYFGPGTRLTVT.

This chain links TRBV5-1 with TRBJ1-1; 10 nucleotides align to TRBD1. Germline-derived CDR1 and CDR2 are SGHRS and YFSETQ. Trimming took 0 bases from V and 3 from J; bases not matched to a gene: 2. The CDR3 totals 15 residues. The CDR3 DNA reads TGCGCCAGCAGCTTGGCCGGGACAGGGGACACTGAAGCTTTCTTT. It is translated as CASSLAGTGDTEAFF.

The rearrangement links TRBV19 to TRBJ1-4; 10 bases align to TRBD1. The CDR3 runs to 15 residues. The trim removed 1 base at V and 10 bases at J, leaving 6 bases unmatched. Germline V gives CDR1 LNHDA, CDR2 SQIVND (reference sequence). In DNA, the CDR3 is TGTGCCAGTAGTATAGGCCCTGGGACAGGGGCAAAACTGTTTTTT. It specifies CASSIGPGTGAKLFF. The full variable domain, its missing parts supplied by reference TRBV19 and TRBJ1-4, is DGGITQSPKYLFRKEGQNVTLSCEQNLNHDAMYWYRQDPGQGLRLIYYSQIVNDFQKGDIAEGYSVSREKKESFPLTVTSAQKNPTAFYLCASSIGPGTGAKLFFGSGTQLSVL.

This CDR3 reads CASIRSGAGGYGGYTF. CDR3 nucleotide sequence: TGTGCCAGCATCCGCTCCGGGGCGGGGGGATATGGTGGCTACACCTTC. The rearrangement uses TRBV5-4 and TRBJ1-2; the D gene is possibly TRBD1 (5 bases). Trimming stripped 6 bases from V and 7 bases from J, with 25 bases between. CDR1 and CDR2 (germline): SGHNT, YYREEE (reference sequence). The CDR3 is made up of 16 amino acids.

The chain couples TRBV12-1 to TRBJ2-1; the table's D call, TRBD2, was not checked against the DNA. TRBV12-1 is labeled a pseudogene. This CDR3 region has 17 residues. The CDR3 loop is CASSPPVPPSGHNEQFF. CDR3 coding DNA: TGTGCCAGCAGCCCCCCCGTCCCCCCTAGCGGGCACAATGAGCAGTTCTTC.

The V call is TRBV6-5, the J call TRBJ1-1; D call uncertain. CDR1 is MNHEY, CDR2 SVGAGI, per germline. CDR3 length: 15 amino acids. Trimming removed 6 bases at V and 3 bases at J, with 17 bases between. The CDR3 sequence is CASSPRVGRDTEAFF. The CDR3 coding sequence is TGTGCCAGCAGCCCCCGGGTAGGGAGGGACACTGAAGCTTTCTTT.

The chain employs TRBV5-1 and TRBJ2-3; tentative D call: TRBD1 (6 bases). The CDR3 runs 16 residues. Looked up from germline, CDR1 is SGHRS and CDR2 is YFSETQ. Deletions cut 5 bases from V and 1 base from J, with 17 bases between. The CDR3 loop reads CASRPGQPIGTDTQYF. CDR3 in DNA: TGCGCCAGCAGACCGGGACAACCGATCGGCACAGATACGCAGTATTTT.

V usage is TRBV5-1 and J usage is TRBJ2-2; weak D call: TRBD2 (5 bases). The V end was cut by 4 bases, the J end by 6 bases, with 13 bases between. Germline loops: CDR1 SGHRS, CDR2 YFSETQ. This CDR3 contains 14 residues. The CDR3 nucleotides read TGCGCCAGCAGCGTGGACTCGGTTCCCGGGGAGCTGTTTTTT. This translates into CASSVDSVPGELFF. Full variable domain (rest looked up from reference TRBV5-1 and TRBJ2-2): KAGVTQTPRYLIKTRGQQVTLSCSPISGHRSVSWYQQTPGQGLQFLFEYFSETQRNKGNFPGRFSGRQFSNSRSEMNVSTLELGDSALYLCASSVDSVPGELFFGEGSRLTVL.

In this sample, this clone turned up once. In nucleotides, the CDR3 is TGCGCCAGCAGTCAATCAGGGGACAGGCGCAACAATCAGCCCCAGCATTTT. Amino acids: CASSQSGDRRNNQPQHF. J is TRBJ1-5 and V is TRBV23-1, with 8 bases identical to TRBD1. TRBV23-1 is noted as an ORF with a role that remains uncertain. V dropped 0 bases and J dropped 3; count of bases not matched to a gene: 7. The CDR3 extends over 17 amino acids.

For this clone: One end of the junction is discordant with germline, which a read error may explain. The chain employs TRBV7-6 and TRBJ2-5; maybe TRBD2 (6 bases). Germline values: CDR1 SGHVS, CDR2 FNYEAQ. This CDR3 comprises 14 residues. The CDR3 DNA follows: TGTGGCAGCAGCTCGCTCAGGGAGGCCGAGACCCAGTACTTC. Protein product: CGSSSLREAETQYF. Full variable domain (outside the CDR3, taken from reference TRBV7-6 and TRBJ2-5): GAGVSQSPRYKVTKRGQDVALRCDPISGHVSLYWYRQALGQGPEFLTYFNYEAQQDKSGLPNDRFSAERPEGSISTLTIQRTEQRDSAMYRCGSSSLREAETQYFGPGTRLLVL.

This chain joins TRBV7-2 and TRBJ2-3, with unresolved D. Trimming pared 2 bases from V and 1 base from J, leaving 13 bases between. CDR3 length: 16 amino acids. Germline-derived CDR1 and CDR2 are SGHTA and FQGNSA. The CDR3 reads CASSLSRVFRTDTQYF. CDR3 coding DNA: TGTGCCAGCAGCTTATCCCGGGTCTTTCGCACAGATACGCAGTATTTT.

This chain's CDR3 is CASSVDGPSGAFF. CDR3 coding DNA: TGCGCCAGCAGCGTGGACGGACCATCGGGGGCTTTCTTT. The J gene is TRBJ1-1, the V gene TRBV5-1, with D uncertain. CDR1 and CDR2 (germline): SGHRS, YFSETQ. There are 13 residues in the CDR3. V dropped 4 bases and J dropped 11 bases, with 18 bases sitting between them. Full variable domain (remainder filled in from reference TRBV5-1 and TRBJ1-1): KAGVTQTPRYLIKTRGQQVTLSCSPISGHRSVSWYQQTPGQGLQFLFEYFSETQRNKGNFPGRFSGRQFSNSRSEMNVSTLELGDSALYLCASSVDGPSGAFFGQGTRLTVV.

The chain couples TRBV30 to TRBJ1-5; perhaps TRBD1 as D (5 bases). CDR1 and CDR2 from the germline V gene are GTSNPN and SVGIG (reference sequence). The V end was cut by 1 base, the J end by 6 bases, with 16 bases between. CDR3 size: 15 residues. This CDR3 is CAWSGPTAGGQPQHF. The CDR3 bases are TGTGCCTGGAGTGGGCCCACCGCGGGGGGTCAGCCCCAGCATTTT. The full variable domain, rest sourced from reference TRBV30 and TRBJ1-5, is SQTIHQWPATLVQPVGSPLSLECTVEGTSNPNLYWYRQAAGRGLQLLFYSVGIGQISSEVPQNLSASRPQDRQFILSSKKLLLSDSGFYLCAWSGPTAGGQPQHFGDGTRLSIL.

V usage is TRBV19 and J usage is TRBJ1-2, with no clear D. The CDR3 is made up of 11 amino acids. Germline assignment: CDR1 LNHDA and CDR2 SQIVND (reference sequence). Trimming cost V 4 bases and J 8 bases, with 8 bases left between them. The CDR3 DNA sequence: TGTGCCAGTAGTACTGGTCGGGGCTACACCTTC. Its translation is CASSTGRGYTF.

This clone was recorded only once. V usage is TRBV5-4 and J usage is TRBJ1-1; 9 bases are a match to TRBD1. J gave up 3 bases and V 4 bases, and 7 bases lay outside the gene matches. Germline-derived CDR1 and CDR2 are SGHNT and YYREEE (reference sequence). The length of the CDR3 is 15 residues. The DNA for the CDR3 is TGTGCCAGCAGCGAACAGACAGGGGGGGACACTGAAGCTTTCTTT. This sequence encodes CASSEQTGGDTEAFF.